This T cell receptor (beta chain) was documented in a study of cytomegalovirus exposure and HLA in healthy donors. Use of 60 Vbeta and 13 Jbeta primers characterized the PCR. As handled by the study authors: Approximately 12 million of tens of millions of unique TCR beta chains were shared, per a later count. Generated by immunoSEQ multiplex PCR, the TCRdb table keeps only in-frame clones and is missing some. V, J and clone size are taken as reported in that table, and D and trimming were inferred from the DNA itself. In the table there are roughly 130,000 clones, around four fifths of which are singletons. This CDR3 comprises 15 residues. The germline V gene encodes CDR1 MNHEY and CDR2 SMNVEV (reference sequence). The junction had 13 bases not matched to a gene; V was cut back by 5 bases and J by 7 bases.

Source material: PBMCs. The chain recombines TRBV27 with TRBJ2-7; 8 positions match TRBD1. The sequence derives from a boy aged 5-17 years in good health and CMV-seronegative. CDR3: CASSPRTGPPEEQYF. For the CDR3, the DNA is TGTGCCAGCAGTCCCCGGACAGGGCCCCCGGAGGAGCAGTACTTC.